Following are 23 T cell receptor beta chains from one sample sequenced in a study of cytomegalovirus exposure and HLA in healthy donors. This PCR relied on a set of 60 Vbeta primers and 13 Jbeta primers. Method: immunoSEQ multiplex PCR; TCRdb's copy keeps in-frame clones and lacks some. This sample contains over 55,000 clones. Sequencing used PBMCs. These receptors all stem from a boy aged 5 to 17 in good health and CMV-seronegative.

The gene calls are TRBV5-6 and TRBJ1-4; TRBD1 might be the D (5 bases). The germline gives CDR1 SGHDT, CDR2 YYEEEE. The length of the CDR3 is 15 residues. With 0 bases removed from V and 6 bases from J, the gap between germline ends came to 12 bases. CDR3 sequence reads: CASSLGGALDEKLFF. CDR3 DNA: TGTGCCAGCAGCTTGGGGGGCGCGCTAGATGAAAAACTGTTTTTT.

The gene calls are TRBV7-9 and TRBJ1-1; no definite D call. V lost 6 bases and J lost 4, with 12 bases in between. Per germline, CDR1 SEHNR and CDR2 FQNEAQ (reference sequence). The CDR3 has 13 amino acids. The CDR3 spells CASSWQVGTEAFF. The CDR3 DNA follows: TGTGCCAGCAGTTGGCAGGTTGGCACTGAAGCTTTCTTT.

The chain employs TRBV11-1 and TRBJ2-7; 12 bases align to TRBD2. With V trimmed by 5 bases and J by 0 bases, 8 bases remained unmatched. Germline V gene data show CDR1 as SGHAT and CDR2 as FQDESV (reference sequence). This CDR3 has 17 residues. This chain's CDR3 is CASSPSTSGRSSYEQYF. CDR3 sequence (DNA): TGTGCCAGCAGCCCAAGCACTAGCGGGAGGAGCTCCTACGAGCAGTACTTC.

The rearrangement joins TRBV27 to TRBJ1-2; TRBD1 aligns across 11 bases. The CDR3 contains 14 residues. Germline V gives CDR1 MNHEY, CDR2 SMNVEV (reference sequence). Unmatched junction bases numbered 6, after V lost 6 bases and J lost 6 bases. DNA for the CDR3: TGTGCCAGCAGGATCCTGGGACAGGGGGATGGCTACACCTTC. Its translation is CASRILGQGDGYTF.

CDR3 DNA sequence: TGTGCCAGCAGTGGCGACAGGTTAGGCAACACCATATATTTT. Its translation is CASSGDRLGNTIYF. This chain uses TRBV6-6 with TRBJ1-3; possible D gene TRBD1, 6 bases. The germline V gene has CDR1 MNHNY and CDR2 SVGAGI (reference sequence). The CDR3 is 14 residues long. V dropped 5 bases and J dropped 7 bases, with 15 bases sitting between them.

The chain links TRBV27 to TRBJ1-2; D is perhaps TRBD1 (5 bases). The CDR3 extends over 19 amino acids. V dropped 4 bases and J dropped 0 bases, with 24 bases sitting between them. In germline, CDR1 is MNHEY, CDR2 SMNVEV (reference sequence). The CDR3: CASSWQGTLSPGANYGYTF. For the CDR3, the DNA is TGTGCCAGCAGTTGGCAAGGGACTCTCAGCCCCGGGGCTAACTATGGCTACACCTTC.

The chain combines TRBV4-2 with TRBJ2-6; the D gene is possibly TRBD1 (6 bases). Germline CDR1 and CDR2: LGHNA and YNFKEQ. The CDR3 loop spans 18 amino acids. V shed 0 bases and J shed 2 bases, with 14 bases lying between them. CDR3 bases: TGTGCCAGCAGCCAAGATCAGGGGCGAACTGCTGGGGCCAACGTCCTGACTTTC. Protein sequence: CASSQDQGRTAGANVLTF.

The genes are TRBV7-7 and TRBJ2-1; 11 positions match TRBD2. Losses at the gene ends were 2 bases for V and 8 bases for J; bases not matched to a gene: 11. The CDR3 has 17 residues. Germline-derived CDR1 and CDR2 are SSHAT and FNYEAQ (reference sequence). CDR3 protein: CASSLLPTSGSVYEQFF. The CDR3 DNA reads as TGTGCCAGCAGCTTATTGCCCACTAGCGGGAGCGTCTATGAGCAGTTCTTC.

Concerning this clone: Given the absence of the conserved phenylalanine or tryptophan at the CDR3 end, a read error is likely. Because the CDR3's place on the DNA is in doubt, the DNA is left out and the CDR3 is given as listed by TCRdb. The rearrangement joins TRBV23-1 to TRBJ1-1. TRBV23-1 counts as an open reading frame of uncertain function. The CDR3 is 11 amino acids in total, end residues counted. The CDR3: CASSQSSRRQP.

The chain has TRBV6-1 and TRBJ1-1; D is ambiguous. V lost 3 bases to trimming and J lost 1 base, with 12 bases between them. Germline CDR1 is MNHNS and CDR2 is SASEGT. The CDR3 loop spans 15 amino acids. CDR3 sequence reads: CASSDSPVGNTEAFF. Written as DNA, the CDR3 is TGTGCCAGCAGTGACTCCCCTGTCGGGAACACTGAAGCTTTCTTT.

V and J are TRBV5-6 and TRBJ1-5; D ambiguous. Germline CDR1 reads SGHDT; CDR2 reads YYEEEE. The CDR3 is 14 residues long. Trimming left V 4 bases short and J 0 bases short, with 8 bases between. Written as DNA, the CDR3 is TGTGCCAGCAGCCAGGAGGGTAGCAATCAGCCCCAGCATTTT. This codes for CASSQEGSNQPQHF.

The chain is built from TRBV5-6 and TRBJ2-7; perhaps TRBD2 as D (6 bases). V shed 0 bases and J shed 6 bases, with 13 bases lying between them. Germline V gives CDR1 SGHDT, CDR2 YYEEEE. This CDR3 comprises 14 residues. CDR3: CASSLEWRDGEQYF. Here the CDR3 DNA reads TGTGCCAGCAGCTTGGAGTGGAGGGACGGCGAGCAGTACTTC.

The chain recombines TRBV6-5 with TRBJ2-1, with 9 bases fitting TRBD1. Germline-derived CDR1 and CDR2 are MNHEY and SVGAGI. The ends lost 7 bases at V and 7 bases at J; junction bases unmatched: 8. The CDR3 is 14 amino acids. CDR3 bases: TGTGCCAGCACCTGGGGACAGGGAGGGAATGAGCAGTTCTTC. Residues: CASTWGQGGNEQFF.

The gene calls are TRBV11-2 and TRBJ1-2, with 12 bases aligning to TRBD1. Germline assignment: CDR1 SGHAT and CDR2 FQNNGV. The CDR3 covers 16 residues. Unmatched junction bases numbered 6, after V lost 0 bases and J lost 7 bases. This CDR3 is CASSLDAGQGAAGYTF. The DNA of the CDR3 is TGTGCCAGCAGCTTAGACGCGGGACAGGGGGCAGCTGGCTACACCTTC.

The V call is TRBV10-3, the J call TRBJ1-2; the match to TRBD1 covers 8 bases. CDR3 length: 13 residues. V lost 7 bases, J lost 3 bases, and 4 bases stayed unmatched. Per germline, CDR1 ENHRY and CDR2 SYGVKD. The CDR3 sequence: CAITDRGDYGYTF. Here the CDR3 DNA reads TGTGCCATCACCGACAGGGGTGACTATGGCTACACCTTC.

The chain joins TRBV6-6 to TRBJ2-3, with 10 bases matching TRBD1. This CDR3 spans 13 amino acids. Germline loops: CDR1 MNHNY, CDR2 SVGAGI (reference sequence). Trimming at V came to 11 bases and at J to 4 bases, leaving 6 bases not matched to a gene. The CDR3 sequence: CALLDRGADTQYF. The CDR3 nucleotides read TGTGCCCTCCTGGACAGGGGGGCAGATACGCAGTATTTT.

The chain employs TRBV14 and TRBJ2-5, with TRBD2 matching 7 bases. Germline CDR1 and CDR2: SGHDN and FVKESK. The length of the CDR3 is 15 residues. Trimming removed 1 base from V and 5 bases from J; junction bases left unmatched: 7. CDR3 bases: TGTGCCAGCAGCCAAGTCGGGGGGTCGGTGGAGACCCAGTACTTC. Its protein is CASSQVGGSVETQYF.

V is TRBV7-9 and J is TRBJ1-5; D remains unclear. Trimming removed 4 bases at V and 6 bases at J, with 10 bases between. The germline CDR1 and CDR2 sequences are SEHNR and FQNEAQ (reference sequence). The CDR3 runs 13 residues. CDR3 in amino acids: CASSSGNIQPQHF. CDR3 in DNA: TGTGCCAGCAGCTCCGGTAATATTCAGCCCCAGCATTTT. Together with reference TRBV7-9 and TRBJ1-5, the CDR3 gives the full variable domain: DTGVSQNPRHKITKRGQNVTFRCDPISEHNRLYWYRQTLGQGPEFLTYFQNEAQLEKSRLLSDRFSAERPKGSFSTLEIQRTEQGDSAMYLCASSSGNIQPQHFGDGTRLSIL.

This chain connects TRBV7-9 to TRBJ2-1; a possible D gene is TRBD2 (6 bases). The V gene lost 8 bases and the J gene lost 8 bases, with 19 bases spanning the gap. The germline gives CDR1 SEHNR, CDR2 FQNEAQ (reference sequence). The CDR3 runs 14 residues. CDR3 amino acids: CASRRGLPSDEQFF. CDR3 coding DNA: TGTGCCAGCCGGCGGGGACTCCCTTCGGATGAGCAGTTCTTC.

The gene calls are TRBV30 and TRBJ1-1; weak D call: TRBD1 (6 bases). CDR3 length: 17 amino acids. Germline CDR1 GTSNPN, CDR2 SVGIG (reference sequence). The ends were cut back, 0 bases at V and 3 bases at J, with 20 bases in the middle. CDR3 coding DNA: TGTGCCTGGAGTGTCCGTTTAGGGGGGGCAGCGGACACTGAAGCTTTCTTT. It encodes CAWSVRLGGAADTEAFF. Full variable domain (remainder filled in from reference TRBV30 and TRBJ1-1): SQTIHQWPATLVQPVGSPLSLECTVEGTSNPNLYWYRQAAGRGLQLLFYSVGIGQISSEVPQNLSASRPQDRQFILSSKKLLLSDSGFYLCAWSVRLGGAADTEAFFGQGTRLTVV.

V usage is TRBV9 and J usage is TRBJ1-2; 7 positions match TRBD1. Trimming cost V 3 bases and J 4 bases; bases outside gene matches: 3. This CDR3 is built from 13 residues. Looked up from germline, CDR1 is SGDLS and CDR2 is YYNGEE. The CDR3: CASSEGAGYGYTF. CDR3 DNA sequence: TGTGCCAGCAGCGAGGGGGCTGGCTATGGCTACACCTTC.

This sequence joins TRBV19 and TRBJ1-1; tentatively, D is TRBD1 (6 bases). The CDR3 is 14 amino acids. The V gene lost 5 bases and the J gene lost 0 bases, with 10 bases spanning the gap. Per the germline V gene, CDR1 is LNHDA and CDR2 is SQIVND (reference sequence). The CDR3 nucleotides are TGTGCCAGTAGTGTCGGACAGATGAACACTGAAGCTTTCTTT. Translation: CASSVGQMNTEAFF. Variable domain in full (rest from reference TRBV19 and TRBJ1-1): DGGITQSPKYLFRKEGQNVTLSCEQNLNHDAMYWYRQDPGQGLRLIYYSQIVNDFQKGDIAEGYSVSREKKESFPLTVTSAQKNPTAFYLCASSVGQMNTEAFFGQGTRLTVV.

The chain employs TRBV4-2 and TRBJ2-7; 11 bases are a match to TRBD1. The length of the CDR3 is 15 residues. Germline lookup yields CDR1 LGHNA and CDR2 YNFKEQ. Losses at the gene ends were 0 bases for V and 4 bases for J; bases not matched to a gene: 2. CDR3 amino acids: CASSQERDRGYEQYF. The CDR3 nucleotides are TGTGCCAGCAGCCAAGAACGGGACAGGGGGTACGAGCAGTACTTC.